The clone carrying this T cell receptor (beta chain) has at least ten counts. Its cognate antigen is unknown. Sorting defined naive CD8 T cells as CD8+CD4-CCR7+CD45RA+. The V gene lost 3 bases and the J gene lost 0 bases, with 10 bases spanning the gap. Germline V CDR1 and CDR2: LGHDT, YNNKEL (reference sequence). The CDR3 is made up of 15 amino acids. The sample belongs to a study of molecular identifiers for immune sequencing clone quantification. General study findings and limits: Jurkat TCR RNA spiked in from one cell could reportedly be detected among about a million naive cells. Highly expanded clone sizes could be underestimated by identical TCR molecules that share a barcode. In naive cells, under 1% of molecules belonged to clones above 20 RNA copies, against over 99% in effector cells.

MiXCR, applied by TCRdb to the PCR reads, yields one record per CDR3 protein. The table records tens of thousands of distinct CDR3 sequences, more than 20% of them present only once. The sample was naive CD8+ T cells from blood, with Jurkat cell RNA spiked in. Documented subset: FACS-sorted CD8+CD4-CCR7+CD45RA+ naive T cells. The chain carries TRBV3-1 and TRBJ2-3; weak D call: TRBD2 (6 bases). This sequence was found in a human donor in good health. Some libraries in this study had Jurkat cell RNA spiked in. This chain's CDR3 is CASSQPGGSTDTQYF. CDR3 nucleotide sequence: TGTGCCAGCAGCCAGCCCGGGGGTAGCACAGATACGCAGTATTTT.